This is a list of T cell receptor beta chains from one sample in a study of T-cell memory formation after mild COVID-19. TCRdb fed the 5' RACE reads into MiXCR, producing one record per CDR3 protein. The sample contains under 300,000 distinct CDR3 sequences, around a tenth of which appear only once. Sample: PBMCs or a T cell subset sorted from them (not recorded which). The receptors shown here come from a man aged 18 to 35 who had mild COVID-19 (a few samples of this study predate the infection). Cell type and time point are not known. Both conserved end residues are part of each CDR3. Fields, in order: D gene, J gene, V gene, clone size, CDR3 DNA, CDR3 protein. D genes are given only for firm matches. Clone size is not always given. Where it is, it says once, few, many or a class for expanded clones.

TRBD1	TRBJ1-5	TRBV20-1	.	TGCAGTGCCACGGGACAGGGTGAACAGCCCCAGCATTTT	CSATGQGEQPQHF
TRBD2	TRBJ2-7	TRBV11-2	.	TGTGCCAGCAGCTTAGTGACCGGGACTAGACGGTCCTACGAGCAGTACTTC	CASSLVTGTRRSYEQYF
.	TRBJ1-5	TRBV7-8	.	TGTGCCAGCAGCTTTGTGAGGGGTTCACCCCAGCATTTT	CASSFVRGSPQHF
TRBD2	TRBJ2-3	TRBV4-2	.	TGTGCCAGCAGCCAAGGGACTAGCGGGGGTGTAGATACGCAGTATTTT	CASSQGTSGGVDTQYF
.	TRBJ1-1	TRBV6-5	few	TGTGCCAGCAGCACTACAGGGTCCGAAGCTTTCTTT	CASSTTGSEAFF
TRBD1	TRBJ2-6	TRBV7-6	few	TGTGCCAGCAGCTTAGGACGACAGGGGGCGCCTGGGGCCAACGTCCTGACTTTC	CASSLGRQGAPGANVLTF
TRBD2	TRBJ2-3	TRBV4-3	few	TGCGCCAGCAGCCAGCTAGCGGGGGGGCCTGATACGCAGTATTTT	CASSQLAGGPDTQYF
.	TRBJ2-2	TRBV25-1	.	TGTGCCAGCAGTGATTCTCAGGTCGGGGGAGCCGGGGAGCTGTTTTTT	CASSDSQVGGAGELFF
.	TRBJ1-4	TRBV12-3/TRBV12-4	few	TGTGCCAGCAGTTTTAGGGATACAAGGGGGAAACTGTTTTTT	CASSFRDTRGKLFF
.	TRBJ2-1	TRBV14	.	TGTGCCAGCAGCCAAGTTTCTCTCAATGAGCAGTTCTTC	CASSQVSLNEQFF
TRBD2	TRBJ2-2	TRBV6-5	.	TGTGCCAGCAGATGGGGGGGGGAGAACACCGGGGAGCTGTTTTTT	CASRWGGENTGELFF
.	TRBJ2-3	TRBV2	many	TGTGCCAGCAGTACCGCAGGGGCTAGCACAGATACGCAGTATTTT	CASSTAGASTDTQYF
TRBD2	TRBJ2-1	TRBV6-2/TRBV6-3	few	TGTGCCAGCAGTGCCGGGACTAGCGGGGGGCCCCCATACAATGAGCAGTTCTTC	CASSAGTSGGPPYNEQFF
.	TRBJ2-3	TRBV11-2	.	TGTGCCAGCAGCCAACCCGCCCGGCCACAGACCACAGATACGCAGTATTTT	CASSQPARPQTTDTQYF
.	TRBJ1-2	TRBV27	many	TGTGCCAGCAGTTTCACGGGGAACTATGGCTACACCTTC	CASSFTGNYGYTF
.	TRBJ2-1	TRBV4-3	.	TGCGCCAGCAGCCACCTCGGACACACCTCCTACAATGAGCAGTTCTTC	CASSHLGHTSYNEQFF
.	TRBJ1-1	TRBV4-3	many	TGCGCCAGCCGCCGACAGGCAACGAACACTGAAGCTTTCTTT	CASRRQATNTEAFF
.	TRBJ2-1	TRBV7-6	.	TGTGCCAGCAGCTTAAGGGGGGCTAGCGGCAGCAATGAGCAGTTCTTC	CASSLRGASGSNEQFF
.	TRBJ1-6	TRBV5-1	few	TGCGCCAGCAGCTCGGGCAGGGTTGATAATTCACCCCTCCACTTT	CASSSGRVDNSPLHF
.	TRBJ2-1	TRBV19	.	TGTGCCAGCAGAGGGGACTATGAGCAGTTCTTC	CASRGDYEQFF
.	TRBJ2-3	TRBV11-2	few	TGTGCCAGCAGCTTAAGCCCACCGAGCACAGATACGCAGTATTTT	CASSLSPPSTDTQYF
.	TRBJ1-6	TRBV6-2/TRBV6-3	few	TGTGCCAGCAGTGAAGGGACGGGTTCACCCCTCCACTTT	CASSEGTGSPLHF
.	TRBJ2-7	TRBV6-2/TRBV6-3	many	TGTGCCAGCTCGATCTCGTCCTACGAGCAGTACTTC	CASSISSYEQYF
TRBD1	TRBJ1-1	TRBV5-1	few	TGCGCCAGCAGCCCCCCCGGACAGGGTCCCACTGAAGCTTTCTTT	CASSPPGQGPTEAFF